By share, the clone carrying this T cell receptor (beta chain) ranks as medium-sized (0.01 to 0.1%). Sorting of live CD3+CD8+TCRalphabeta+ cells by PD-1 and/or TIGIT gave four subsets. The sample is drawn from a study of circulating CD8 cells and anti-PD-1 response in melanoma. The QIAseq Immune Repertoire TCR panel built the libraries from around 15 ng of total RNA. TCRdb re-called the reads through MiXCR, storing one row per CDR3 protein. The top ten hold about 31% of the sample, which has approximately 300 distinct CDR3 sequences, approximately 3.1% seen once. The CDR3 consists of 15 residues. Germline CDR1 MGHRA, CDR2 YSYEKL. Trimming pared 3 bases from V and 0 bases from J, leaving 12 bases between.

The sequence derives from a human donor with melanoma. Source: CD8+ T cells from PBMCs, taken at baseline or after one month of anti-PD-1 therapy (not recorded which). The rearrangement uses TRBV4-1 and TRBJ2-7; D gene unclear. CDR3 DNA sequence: TGCGCCAGCAGCCATAGCTTGACTGGCTCCTACGAGCAGTACTTC. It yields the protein CASSHSLTGSYEQYF.